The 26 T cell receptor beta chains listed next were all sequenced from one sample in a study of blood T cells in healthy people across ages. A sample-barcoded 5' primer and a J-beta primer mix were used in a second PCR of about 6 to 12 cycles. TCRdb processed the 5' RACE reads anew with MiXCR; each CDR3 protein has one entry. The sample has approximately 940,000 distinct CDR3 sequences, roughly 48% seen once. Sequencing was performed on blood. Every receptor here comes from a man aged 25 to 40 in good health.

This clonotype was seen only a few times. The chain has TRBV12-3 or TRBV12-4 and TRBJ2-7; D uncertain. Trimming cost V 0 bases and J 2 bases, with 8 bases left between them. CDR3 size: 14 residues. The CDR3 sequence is CASSLANRAYEQYF. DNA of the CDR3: TGTGCCAGCAGTTTAGCTAACAGAGCCTACGAGCAGTACTTC.

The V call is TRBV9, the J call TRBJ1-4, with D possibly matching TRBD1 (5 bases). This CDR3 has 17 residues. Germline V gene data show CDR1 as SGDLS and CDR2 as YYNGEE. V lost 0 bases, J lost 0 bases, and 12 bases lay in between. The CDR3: CASSVGGGLTTNEKLFF. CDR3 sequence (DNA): TGTGCCAGCAGCGTAGGTGGGGGTTTGACAACTAATGAAAAACTGTTTTTT. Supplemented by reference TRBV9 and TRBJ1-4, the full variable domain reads DSGVTQTPKHLITATGQRVTLRCSPRSGDLSVYWYQQSLDQGLQFLIQYYNGEERAKGNILERFSAQQFPDLHSELNLSSLELGDSALYFCASSVGGGLTTNEKLFFGSGTQLSVL.

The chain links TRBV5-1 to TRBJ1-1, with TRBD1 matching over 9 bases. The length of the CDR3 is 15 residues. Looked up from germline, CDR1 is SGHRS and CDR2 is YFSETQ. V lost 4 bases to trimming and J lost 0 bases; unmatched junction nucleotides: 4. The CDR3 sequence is CASSVGQGLNTEAFF. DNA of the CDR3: TGCGCCAGCAGCGTCGGACAGGGGTTGAACACTGAAGCTTTCTTT.

CDR3 in DNA: TGCAGTGCTAGAGACCCCAAGACCGGAAACAGTTACAATGAGCAGTTCTTC. Protein product: CSARDPKTGNSYNEQFF. This chain links TRBV20-1 with TRBJ2-1; D call uncertain. Germline V gene data show CDR1 as DFQATT and CDR2 as SNEGSKA (reference sequence). Trimming removed 0 bases from V and 4 bases from J, with 19 bases in between. The CDR3 sequence is 17 residues long.

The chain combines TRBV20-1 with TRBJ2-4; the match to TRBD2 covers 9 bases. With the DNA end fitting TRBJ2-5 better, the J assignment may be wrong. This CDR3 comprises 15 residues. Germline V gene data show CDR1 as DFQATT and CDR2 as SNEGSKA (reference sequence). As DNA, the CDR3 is TGCAGTGCTCGCACTGGCGGGGGGGCTCAAGAGACCCAGTACTTC. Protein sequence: CSARTGGGAQETQYF.

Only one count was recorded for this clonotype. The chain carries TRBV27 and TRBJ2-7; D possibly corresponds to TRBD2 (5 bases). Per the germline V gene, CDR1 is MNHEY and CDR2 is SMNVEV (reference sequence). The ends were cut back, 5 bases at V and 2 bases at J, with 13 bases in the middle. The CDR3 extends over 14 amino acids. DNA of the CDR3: TGTGCCAGCAGTCAAGTCGGGGTTACCTACGAGCAGTACTTC. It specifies CASSQVGVTYEQYF.

The CDR3 nucleotides are TGTGCCAGCACGACAGCTATTTATCAGCCCCAGCATTTT. Translated: CASTTAIYQPQHF. The chain links TRBV6-6 to TRBJ1-5, with D perhaps matching TRBD1 (5 bases). Trimming stripped 7 bases from V and 5 bases from J, with 12 bases between. Germline V CDR1 and CDR2: MNHNY, SVGAGI (reference sequence). The CDR3 runs to 13 residues.

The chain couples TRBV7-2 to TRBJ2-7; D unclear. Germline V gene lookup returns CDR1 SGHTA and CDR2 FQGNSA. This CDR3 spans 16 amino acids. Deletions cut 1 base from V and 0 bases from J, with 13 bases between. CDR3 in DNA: TGTGCCAGCAGCTTAGGAAGGCCCTCTGACTCCTACGAGCAGTACTTC. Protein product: CASSLGRPSDSYEQYF.

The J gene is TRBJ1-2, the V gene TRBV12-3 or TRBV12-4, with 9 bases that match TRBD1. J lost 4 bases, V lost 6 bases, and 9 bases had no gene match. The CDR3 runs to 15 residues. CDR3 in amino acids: CASRSTGTGSYGYTF. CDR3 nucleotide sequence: TGTGCCAGCAGATCAACCGGGACAGGGTCCTATGGCTACACCTTC.

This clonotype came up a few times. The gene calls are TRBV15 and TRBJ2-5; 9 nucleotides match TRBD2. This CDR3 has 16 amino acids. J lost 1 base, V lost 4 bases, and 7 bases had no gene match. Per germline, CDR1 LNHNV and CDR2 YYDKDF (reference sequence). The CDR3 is CATSTENSGGQETQYF. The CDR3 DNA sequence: TGTGCCACCAGCACCGAGAATAGCGGGGGCCAAGAGACCCAGTACTTC. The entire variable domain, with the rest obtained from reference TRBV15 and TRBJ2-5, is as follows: DAMVIQNPRYQVTQFGKPVTLSCSQTLNHNVMYWYQQKSSQAPKLLFHYYDKDFNNEADTPDNFQSRRPNTSFCFLDIRSPGLGDTAMYLCATSTENSGGQETQYFGPGTRLLVL.

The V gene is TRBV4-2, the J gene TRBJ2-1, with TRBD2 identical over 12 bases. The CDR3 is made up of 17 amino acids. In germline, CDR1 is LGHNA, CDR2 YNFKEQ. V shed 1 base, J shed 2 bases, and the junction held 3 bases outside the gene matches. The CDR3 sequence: CASSQGGLAGPYNEQFF. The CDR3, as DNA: TGTGCCAGCAGCCAAGGTGGACTAGCGGGACCCTACAATGAGCAGTTCTTC.

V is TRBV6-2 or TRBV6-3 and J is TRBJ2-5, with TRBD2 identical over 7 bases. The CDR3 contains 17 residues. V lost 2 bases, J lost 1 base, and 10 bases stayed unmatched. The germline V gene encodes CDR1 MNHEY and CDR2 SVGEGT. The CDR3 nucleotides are TGTGCCAGCAGTTACCGGGACTACCTCTCCCTCCAAGAGACCCAGTACTTC. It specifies CASSYRDYLSLQETQYF.

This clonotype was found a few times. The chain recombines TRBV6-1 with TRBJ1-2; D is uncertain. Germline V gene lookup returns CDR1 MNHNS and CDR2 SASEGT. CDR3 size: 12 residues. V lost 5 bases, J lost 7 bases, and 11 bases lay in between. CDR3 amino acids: CASSNSLVGYTF. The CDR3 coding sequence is TGTGCCAGCAGTAACTCACTGGTTGGCTACACCTTC.

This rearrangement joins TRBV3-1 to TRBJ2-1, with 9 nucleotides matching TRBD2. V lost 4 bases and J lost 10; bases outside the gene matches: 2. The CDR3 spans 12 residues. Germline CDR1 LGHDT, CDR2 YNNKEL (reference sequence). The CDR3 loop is CASSPSGGEQFF. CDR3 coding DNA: TGTGCCAGCAGCCCAAGCGGGGGGGAGCAGTTCTTC.

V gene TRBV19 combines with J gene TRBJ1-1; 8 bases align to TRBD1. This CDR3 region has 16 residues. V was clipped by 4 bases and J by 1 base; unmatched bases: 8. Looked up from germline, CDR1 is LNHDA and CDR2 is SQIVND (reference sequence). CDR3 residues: CASSSAWQGANTEAFF. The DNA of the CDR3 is TGTGCCAGTAGTAGCGCGTGGCAGGGGGCGAACACTGAAGCTTTCTTT. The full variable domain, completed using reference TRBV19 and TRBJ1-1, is DGGITQSPKYLFRKEGQNVTLSCEQNLNHDAMYWYRQDPGQGLRLIYYSQIVNDFQKGDIAEGYSVSREKKESFPLTVTSAQKNPTAFYLCASSSAWQGANTEAFFGQGTRLTVV.

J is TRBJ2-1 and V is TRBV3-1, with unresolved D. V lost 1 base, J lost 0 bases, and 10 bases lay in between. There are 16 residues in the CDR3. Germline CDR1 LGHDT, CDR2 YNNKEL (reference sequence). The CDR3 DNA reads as TGTGCCAGCAGCCAAGTAAAGCTAAGCTCCTACAATGAGCAGTTCTTC. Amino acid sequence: CASSQVKLSSYNEQFF.

DNA for the CDR3: TGCGCCAGCAGCCAAGGACAGCTCTCCTACGAGCAGTACTTC. It is translated as CASSQGQLSYEQYF. The chain has TRBV4-1 and TRBJ2-7; a possible D gene is TRBD1 (5 bases). The CDR3 runs to 14 residues. Per germline, CDR1 MGHRA and CDR2 YSYEKL. The V end was cut by 1 base, the J end by 0 bases, with 7 bases between.

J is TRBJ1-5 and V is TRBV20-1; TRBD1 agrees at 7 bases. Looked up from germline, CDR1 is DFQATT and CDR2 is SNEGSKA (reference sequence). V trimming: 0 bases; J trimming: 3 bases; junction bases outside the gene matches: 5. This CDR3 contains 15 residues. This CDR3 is CSARERTGFNQPQHF. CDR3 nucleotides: TGCAGTGCTAGAGAAAGGACAGGCTTCAATCAGCCCCAGCATTTT.

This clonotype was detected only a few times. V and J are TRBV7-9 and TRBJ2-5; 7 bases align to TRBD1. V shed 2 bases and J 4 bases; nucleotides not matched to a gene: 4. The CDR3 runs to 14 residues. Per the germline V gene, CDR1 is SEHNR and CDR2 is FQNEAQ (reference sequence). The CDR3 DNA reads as TGTGCCAGCAGCTTAACGACAGGGAGAGAGACCCAGTACTTC. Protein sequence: CASSLTTGRETQYF. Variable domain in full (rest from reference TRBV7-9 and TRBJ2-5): DTGVSQNPRHKITKRGQNVTFRCDPISEHNRLYWYRQTLGQGPEFLTYFQNEAQLEKSRLLSDRFSAERPKGSFSTLEIQRTEQGDSAMYLCASSLTTGRETQYFGPGTRLLVL.

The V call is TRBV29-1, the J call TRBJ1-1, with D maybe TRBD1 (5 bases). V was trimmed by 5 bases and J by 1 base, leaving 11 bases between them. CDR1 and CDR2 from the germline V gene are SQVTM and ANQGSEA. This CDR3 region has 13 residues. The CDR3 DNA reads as TGCAGCGTTAGGGACGACCCGAACACTGAAGCTTTCTTT. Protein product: CSVRDDPNTEAFF.

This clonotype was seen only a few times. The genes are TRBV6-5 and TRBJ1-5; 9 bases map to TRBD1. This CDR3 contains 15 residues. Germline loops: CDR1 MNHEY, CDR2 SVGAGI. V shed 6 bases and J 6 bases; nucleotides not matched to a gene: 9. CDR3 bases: TGTGCCAGCAGCTATTCGCCGGGACAGGGTCAGCCCCAGCATTTT. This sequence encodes CASSYSPGQGQPQHF.

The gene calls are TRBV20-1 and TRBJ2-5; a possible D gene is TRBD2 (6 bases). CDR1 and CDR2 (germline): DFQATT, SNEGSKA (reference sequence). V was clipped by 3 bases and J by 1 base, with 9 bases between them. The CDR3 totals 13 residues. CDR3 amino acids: CSARREAQETQYF. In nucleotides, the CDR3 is TGCAGTGCTAGGAGGGAGGCCCAAGAGACCCAGTACTTC.

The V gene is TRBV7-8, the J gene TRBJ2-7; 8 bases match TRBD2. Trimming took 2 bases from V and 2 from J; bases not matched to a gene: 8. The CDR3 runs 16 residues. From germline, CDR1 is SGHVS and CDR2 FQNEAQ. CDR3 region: CASSLPESGGTYEQYF. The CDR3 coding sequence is TGTGCCAGCAGCTTACCCGAAAGCGGGGGTACCTACGAGCAGTACTTC.

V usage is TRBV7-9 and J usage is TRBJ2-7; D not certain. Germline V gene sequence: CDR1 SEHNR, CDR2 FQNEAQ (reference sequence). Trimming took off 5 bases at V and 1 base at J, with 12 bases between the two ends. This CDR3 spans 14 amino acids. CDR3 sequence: CASSLQDRSYEQYF. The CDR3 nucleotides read TGTGCCAGCAGCCTCCAGGACCGATCCTACGAGCAGTACTTC.

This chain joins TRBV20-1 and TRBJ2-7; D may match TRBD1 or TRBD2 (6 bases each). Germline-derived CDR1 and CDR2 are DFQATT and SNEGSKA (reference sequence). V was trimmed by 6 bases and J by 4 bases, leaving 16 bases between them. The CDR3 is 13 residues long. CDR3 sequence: CSAGGDTIYEQYF. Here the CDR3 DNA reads TGCAGTGCCGGCGGGGACACCATATACGAGCAGTACTTC.

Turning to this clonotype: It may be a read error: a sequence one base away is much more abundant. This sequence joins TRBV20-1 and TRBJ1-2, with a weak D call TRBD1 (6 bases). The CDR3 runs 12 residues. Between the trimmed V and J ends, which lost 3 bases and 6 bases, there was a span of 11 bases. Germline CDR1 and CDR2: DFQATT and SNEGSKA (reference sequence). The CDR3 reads CSASTGPHGYTF. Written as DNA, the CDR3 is TGCAGTGCTAGTACAGGGCCCCATGGCTACACCTTC.